This T cell receptor beta chain was profiled in a study of shared T cell receptors in the human thymus. This table comes from immunoSEQ multiplex PCR, and its TCRdb copy is limited to in-frame clones, with some not included. The table has roughly 660,000 clones, 70% to 90% seen once; the top ten hold around 0.01%. The data also belong to a second study, concerning human thymus T cells. This second report adds: The study used thymus tissue resected during corrective heart surgery. Unrelated people showed highly overlapping thymic repertoires, related research reported.

The TCR comes from a boy younger than two with a congenital heart defect. Sequencing used thymocytes.

CDR3 DNA: TGTGCCAGCTCCTCAGGGGGAACAGACAACACCGGGGAGCTGTTTTTT. Its translation is CASSSGGTDNTGELFF. This rearrangement joins TRBV7-2 to TRBJ2-2, with 7 bases aligning to TRBD1. Germline lookup yields CDR1 SGHTA and CDR2 FQGNSA. Trimming removed 8 bases from V and 2 bases from J; junction bases left unmatched: 11. The length of the CDR3 is 16 residues.